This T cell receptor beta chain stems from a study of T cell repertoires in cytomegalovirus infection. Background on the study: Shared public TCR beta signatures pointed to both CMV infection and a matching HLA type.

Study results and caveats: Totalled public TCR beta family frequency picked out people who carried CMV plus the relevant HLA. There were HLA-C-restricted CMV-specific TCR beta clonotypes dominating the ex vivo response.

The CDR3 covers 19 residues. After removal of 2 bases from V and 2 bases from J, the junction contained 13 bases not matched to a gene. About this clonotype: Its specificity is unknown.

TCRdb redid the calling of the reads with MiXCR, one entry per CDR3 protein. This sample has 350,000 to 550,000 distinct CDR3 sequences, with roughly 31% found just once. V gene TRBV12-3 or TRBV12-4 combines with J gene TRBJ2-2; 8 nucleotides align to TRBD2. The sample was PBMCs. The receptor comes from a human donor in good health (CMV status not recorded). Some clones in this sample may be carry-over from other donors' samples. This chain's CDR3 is CASSLFRGGPTLNTGELFF. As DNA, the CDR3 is TGTGCCAGCAGTTTATTCCGCGGGGGGCCTACCCTTAACACCGGGGAGCTGTTTTTT.